This TCR beta chain emerged from a study of shared clonotypes between healthy human individuals. Profiled with immunoSEQ multiplex PCR; TCRdb holds only in-frame clones, not every one. This repertoire shows under 2.5 million clones, around 93% found once; its top ten account for about 0.36%. Caucasian adults residing in Nashville, Tennessee made up all the donors. The CDR3 length is 15 residues. Trimming cost V 0 bases and J 2 bases, with 11 bases left between them. Germline V CDR1 and CDR2: SGHRS, YFSETQ. The sample holds one count of this clone. The chain carries TRBV5-1 and TRBJ1-2; D is possibly TRBD1 (5 bases). The sequence came from a man in his late teens or twenties in good health. Some clones in this sample may be carry-over from other donors' samples. The specimen was naive CD4+ T cells from PBMCs. As to subset: CD45RA+ positively selected. The CDR3 is CASSLVMGENYGYTF. The CDR3 DNA reads TGCGCCAGCAGCTTGGTGATGGGGGAAAACTATGGCTACACCTTC. Filled out from reference TRBV5-1 and TRBJ1-2, the complete variable domain reads KAGVTQTPRYLIKTRGQQVTLSCSPISGHRSVSWYQQTPGQGLQFLFEYFSETQRNKGNFPGRFSGRQFSNSRSEMNVSTLELGDSALYLCASSLVMGENYGYTFGSGTRLTVV.